This T cell receptor (beta chain) was found in a study of cytomegalovirus exposure and HLA in healthy donors. This clone appeared a few times. Its antigen is undetermined. A multiplex PCR was run with 60 Vbeta primers and 13 Jbeta primers. Assay: immunoSEQ multiplex PCR; the TCRdb copy retains only in-frame clones and omits some. The sample yields some 200,000 clones, about three quarters seen once. Findings and limits, study-wide: TCR beta V- and J-gene trimming, according to a later analysis, was linked to a missense DCLRE1C variant. Associated with HLA alleles at 0.05 false discovery rate in a later analysis were fewer than 20,000 TCR beta sequences. Per published accounts, TCR beta sequences correctly predicted the HLA-A and HLA-B alleles of most subjects. A prior analysis recorded that most TCR beta V segments were productive about 87% or about 30% of the time.

The sequence derives from a woman aged 60-75 years in good health and CMV-seropositive. Input material: PBMCs.

The chain's CDR3 is CASSLGTGTADTQYF. For the CDR3, the DNA is TGTGCCAGCAGCTTGGGGACAGGGACGGCAGATACGCAGTATTTT. This rearrangement joins TRBV11-3 to TRBJ2-3, with 9 bases fitting TRBD1. CDR1 is SGHNT and CDR2 is YENEEA in the germline V gene. This CDR3 has 15 residues. V lost 3 bases, J lost 4 bases, and 5 bases stayed unmatched.